This T cell receptor beta chain was recovered during a study of early T cells in non-severe SARS-CoV-2 infection. As for the study in general: Bulk RNA from unsorted whole blood was sequenced; chains were unpaired. Broader study findings: CD4 and private specificities were missed by VDJdb matching, which favored anti-spike CD8 responses.

Attached unique molecular identifiers marked individual cDNA molecules. TCRdb re-called the 5' RACE reads through MiXCR, storing one row per CDR3 protein. The table shows over 20,000 distinct CDR3 sequences, with over 4% occurring only once. This clonotype was picked up many times. What it recognizes is unknown. In germline, CDR1 is DFQATT, CDR2 SNEGSKA (reference sequence). With 5 bases clipped from V and 1 base from J, the junction kept 9 bases outside the gene matches. The CDR3 has 16 residues. The sequence was obtained from an adult who was a healthcare worker with PCR-confirmed SARS-CoV-2 infection or an uninfected control (not recorded which). V and J are TRBV20-1 and TRBJ2-1, with TRBD2 matching over 9 bases. Sequencing used whole blood. CDR3 sequence (DNA): TGCAGTGCTCCAAGGACTAGCGCCGTTTCCTACAATGAGCAGTTCTTC. Translated: CSAPRTSAVSYNEQFF.